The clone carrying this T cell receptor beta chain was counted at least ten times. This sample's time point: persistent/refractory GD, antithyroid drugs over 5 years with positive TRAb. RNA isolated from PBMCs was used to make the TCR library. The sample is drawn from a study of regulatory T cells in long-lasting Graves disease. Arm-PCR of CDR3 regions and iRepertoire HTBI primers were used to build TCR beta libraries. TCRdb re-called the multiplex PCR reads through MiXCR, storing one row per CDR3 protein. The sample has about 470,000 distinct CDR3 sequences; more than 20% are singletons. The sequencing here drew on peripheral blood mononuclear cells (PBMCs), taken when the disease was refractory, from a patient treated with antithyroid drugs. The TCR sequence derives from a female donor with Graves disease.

The DNA of the CDR3 is TGTGCCAGCAGCTCAACACAATCTGGCTACACCTTC. It translates to CASSSTQSGYTF. The chain is built from TRBV28 and TRBJ1-2; D is ambiguous. Trimming pared 6 bases from V and 7 bases from J, leaving 12 bases between. The CDR3 is 12 residues long. Germline V gene lookup returns CDR1 MDHEN and CDR2 SYDVKM.